This is a list of T cell receptor beta chains from one sample in a study of post-analysis software for immune sequencing data. TCRdb ran MiXCR on the PCR reads and lists one entry per CDR3 protein. The data show roughly 870,000 distinct CDR3 sequences, roughly 50% seen once. Material for sequencing was blood. The receptors shown here come from a girl aged 5 to 17 with multiple sclerosis. The CDR3 runs from the conserved cysteine through the conserved F or W. Fields, in order: J gene, V gene, clone size, D gene, CDR3 length, CDR3 protein, CDR3 DNA. D genes are given only for firm matches. Size tells how often a clone was seen (once, few, many) or the class of an expanded clone, and some rows leave it out.

TRBJ2-6	TRBV11-2	-	TRBD1	20	CASSFRFGGQGGSGANVLTF	TGTGCCAGCAGCTTCCGGTTCGGGGGACAGGGTGGCTCTGGGGCCAACGTCCTGACTTTC
TRBJ2-3	TRBV5-1	few	TRBD2	17	CASSLLAGQRSTDTQYF	TGCGCCAGCAGTTTGCTAGCGGGGCAGAGAAGCACAGATACGCAGTATTTT
TRBJ1-5	TRBV20-1	-	TRBD1	15	CSGRTGGWSNQPQHF	TGCAGTGGAAGGACAGGGGGTTGGAGCAATCAGCCCCAGCATTTT
TRBJ2-3	TRBV20-1	-	TRBD2	13	CSSRASGTDMQYF	TGCAGCTCCCGGGCTAGCGGCACAGATATGCAGTATTTT
TRBJ2-1	TRBV20-1	few	TRBD2	17	CSARVLAGGSSYNEQFF	TGCAGTGCTAGGGTCCTAGCGGGAGGGAGCTCCTACAATGAGCAGTTCTTC
TRBJ2-7	TRBV4-1	-	TRBD1	17	CASSRLTGGLRGYEQYF	TGCGCCAGCAGCCGCCTCACAGGGGGCCTTAGGGGGTACGAGCAGTACTTC
TRBJ1-2	TRBV12-3/TRBV12-4	-	-	14	CASSPRGDRYGYTF	TGTGCCAGCAGTCCCCGGGGGGACCGGTATGGCTACACCTTC
TRBJ1-2	TRBV20-1	-	-	13	CSARDGGSYGYTF	TGCAGTGCTAGAGACGGGGGCAGCTATGGCTACACCTTC
TRBJ2-3	TRBV5-1	-	-	15	CASSPPAGSPDTQYF	TGCGCCAGCAGCCCGCCGGCGGGATCCCCGGATACGCAGTATTTT
TRBJ2-6	TRBV7-6	-	TRBD1	16	CVSSLGQGTGANVLTF	TGTGTCAGCAGCCTGGGACAGGGGACTGGGGCCAACGTCCTGACTTTC